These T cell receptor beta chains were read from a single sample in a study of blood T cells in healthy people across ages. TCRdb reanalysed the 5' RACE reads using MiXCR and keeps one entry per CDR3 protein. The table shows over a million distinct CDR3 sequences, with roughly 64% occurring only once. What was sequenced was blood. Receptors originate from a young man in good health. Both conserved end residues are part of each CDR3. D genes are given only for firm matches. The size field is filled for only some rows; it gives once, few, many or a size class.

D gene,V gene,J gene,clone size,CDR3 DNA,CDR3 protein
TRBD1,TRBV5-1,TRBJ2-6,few,TGCGCCAGCAGCTGGGGACAGTTCTCTGGGGCCAACGTCCTGACTTTC,CASSWGQFSGANVLTF
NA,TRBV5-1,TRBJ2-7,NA,TGCGCCAGCAGCCCTCCCGTCCATCCCTACGAGCAGTACTTC,CASSPPVHPYEQYF
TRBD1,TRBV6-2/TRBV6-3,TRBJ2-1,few,TGTGCCAGCAGTGCAGCCCGGGACAGGGTAGGCAATGAGCAGTTCTTC,CASSAARDRVGNEQFF
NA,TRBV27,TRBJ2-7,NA,TGTGCCAGCAGTCCTAGGGGGGGGCACGAGCAGTACTTC,CASSPRGGHEQYF
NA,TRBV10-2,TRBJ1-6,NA,TGCGCCAGCAGTGAGGGAGGTTTGGGTAATTCACCCCTCCACTTT,CASSEGGLGNSPLHF
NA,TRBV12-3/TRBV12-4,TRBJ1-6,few,TGTGCCAGCAGTTTGGCGGGGCCCAATTCACCCCTCCACTTT,CASSLAGPNSPLHF
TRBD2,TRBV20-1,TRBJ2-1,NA,TGCAGTGCTAGAGTAGCGGGAGGGGAGACCTACAATGAGCAGTTCTTC,CSARVAGGETYNEQFF
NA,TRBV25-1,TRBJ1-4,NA,TGTGCCAGCTTAGGTGGGATAACGGGTGAAAAACTGTTTTTT,CASLGGITGEKLFF
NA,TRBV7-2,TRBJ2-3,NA,TGTGCCAGCAGCACCTCTAGCACTACGCAGTATTTT,CASSTSSTTQYF
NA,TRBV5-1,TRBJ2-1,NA,TGCGCCAGCAGCTTGGCCTGGGCCAACAATGGGCAGTTCTTC,CASSLAWANNGQFF
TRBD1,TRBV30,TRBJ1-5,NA,TGTGCCTGGAGAGGACAGGGAGGGGGCAATCAGCCCCAGCATTTT,CAWRGQGGGNQPQHF
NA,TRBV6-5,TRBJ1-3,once,TGTGCCAGCAGAAATCCCGGGGGAAACACCATATATTTT,CASRNPGGNTIYF
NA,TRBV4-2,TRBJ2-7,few,TGTGCCAGCAGCCAAGATGGGGACCAGACCTACGAGCAGTACTTC,CASSQDGDQTYEQYF
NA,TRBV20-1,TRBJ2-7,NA,TGCAGTGCTAGCGTTGGGGCCTACGAGCAGTACTTC,CSASVGAYEQYF
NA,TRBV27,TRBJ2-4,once,NA,CASILVSGAEQYF
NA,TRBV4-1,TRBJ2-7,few,TGCGCCAGCAGCGATCCGTTTCGTCGGGGGCTTTACGAGCAGTACTTC,CASSDPFRRGLYEQYF
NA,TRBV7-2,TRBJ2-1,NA,TGTGCCAGCAGCTTAGAGGGCAGGGCGGGTGAGCAGTTCTTC,CASSLEGRAGEQFF
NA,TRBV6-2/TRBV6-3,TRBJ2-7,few,TGTGCCAGCAGTTACGCCTCCGGCCAGGGCTACGAGCAGTACTTC,CASSYASGQGYEQYF
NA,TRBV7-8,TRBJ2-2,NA,TGTGCCAGCAGCAATGCAGGGCTCCTTAACACCGGGGAGCTGTTTTTT,CASSNAGLLNTGELFF
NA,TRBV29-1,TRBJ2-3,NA,TGCAGCGTTGTCCGAGGAGCCACGAATACGCAGTATTTT,CSVVRGATNTQYF
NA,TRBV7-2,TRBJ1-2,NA,TGTGCCAGCAGCTTAGCGGTAGCTATTTATGGCTACACCTTC,CASSLAVAIYGYTF
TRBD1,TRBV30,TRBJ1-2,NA,TGTGCCTGGAGTCGGACAGGCCAGGGAGGCTACACCTTC,CAWSRTGQGGYTF
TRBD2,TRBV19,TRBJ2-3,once,TGTGCCAGTAGTATGGGAGAACTAGCGGGTGCAGATACGCAGTATTTT,CASSMGELAGADTQYF
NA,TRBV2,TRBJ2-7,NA,TGTGCCGCGACGGGACTGGGGAGCTCCTACGAGCAGTACTTC,CAATGLGSSYEQYF
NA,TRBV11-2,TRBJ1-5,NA,TGTGCCAGCAGCTTAGGTCCAGGTTTCAATCAGCCCCAGCATTTT,CASSLGPGFNQPQHF
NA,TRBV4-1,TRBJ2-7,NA,TGCGCCAGCAGCCTCCTGGGGAACTACGAGCAGTACTTC,CASSLLGNYEQYF
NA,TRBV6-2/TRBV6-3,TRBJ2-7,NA,TGTGCCAGCAGTTACTCTCCCCAAGACCGAACCTACGAGCAGTACTTC,CASSYSPQDRTYEQYF
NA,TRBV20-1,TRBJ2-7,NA,TGCAGTGCTAGATCGACAGACTACTACAATGAGCAGTACTTC,CSARSTDYYNEQYF
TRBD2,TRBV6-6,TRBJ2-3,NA,TGTGCCAGCTTAGGGTCGGGGGGGCCTTTAGATACGCAGTATTTT,CASLGSGGPLDTQYF
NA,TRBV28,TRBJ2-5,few,TGTGCCAGCCTCCTCAGGGGTGAAGAGACCCAGTACTTC,CASLLRGEETQYF
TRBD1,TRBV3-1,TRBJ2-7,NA,TGTGCCAGCAGCGGAAAGACAGGGCCGATGGGTGAGCAGTACTTC,CASSGKTGPMGEQYF
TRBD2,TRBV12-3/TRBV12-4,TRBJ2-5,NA,TGTGCCAGCAGTTACCCGGGACTAGCGGAAGAGACCCAGTACTTC,CASSYPGLAEETQYF
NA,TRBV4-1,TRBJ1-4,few,TGCGCCAGCAGCCAAGGGCAACCGACAGTACTGTTTTTT,CASSQGQPTVLFF
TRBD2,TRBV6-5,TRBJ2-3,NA,TGTGCCAGCAGTTCTGAGCGGGAGGGCCCCACAGATACGCAGTATTTT,CASSSEREGPTDTQYF
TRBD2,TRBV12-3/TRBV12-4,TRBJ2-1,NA,TGTGCCAGCAGCCCAAGGACTAGCGGGAGGAGTGATGAGCAGTTCTTC,CASSPRTSGRSDEQFF
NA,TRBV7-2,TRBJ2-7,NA,TGTGCCAGCAGCTTAGGATGGGAACCCTACGAGCAGTACTTC,CASSLGWEPYEQYF
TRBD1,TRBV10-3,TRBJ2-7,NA,TGTGCCATCCAGGGACAGAGTGCCTACGAGCAGTACTTC,CAIQGQSAYEQYF
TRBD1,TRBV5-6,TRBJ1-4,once,TGTGCCAGCAGCTTGGCCATCGAGGGGGCGAATGAAAAACTGTTTTTT,CASSLAIEGANEKLFF
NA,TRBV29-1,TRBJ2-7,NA,TGCAGCGTTGAAGACAGGAGCTGCGAGCAGTACTTC,CSVEDRSCEQYF
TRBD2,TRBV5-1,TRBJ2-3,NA,TGCGCCAGCAGCTCGGGACTAGCGGGGTCAGATACGCAGTATTTT,CASSSGLAGSDTQYF
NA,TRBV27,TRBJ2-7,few,TGTGCCAGCAGTTGGGGTGGGGAAACCTACGAGCAGTACTTC,CASSWGGETYEQYF
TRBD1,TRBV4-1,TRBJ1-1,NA,TGCGCCAGCAGCCAATACAGGGGGGTCACTGAAGCTTTCTTT,CASSQYRGVTEAFF
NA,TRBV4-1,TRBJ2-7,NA,TGCGCCAGCAGCCAACTTACTCGAGGCAGGGACTCCTACGAGCAGTACTTC,CASSQLTRGRDSYEQYF
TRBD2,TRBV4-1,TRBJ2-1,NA,TGCGCCAGCAGCGCGGCTAGCGGGGGGACCAATGAGCAGTTCTTC,CASSAASGGTNEQFF
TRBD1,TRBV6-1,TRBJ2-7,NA,TGTGCCAGCAGTGAATTGACAGGGGACGAGCAGTACTTC,CASSELTGDEQYF
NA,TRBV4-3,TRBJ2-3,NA,TGCGCCAGCAGCTATGATTCCGGGGATACGCAGTATTTT,CASSYDSGDTQYF
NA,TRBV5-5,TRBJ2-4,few,TGTGCCAGCAGCTTGAGGGACATTCAGTACTTC,CASSLRDIQYF
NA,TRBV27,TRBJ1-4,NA,TGTGCCAGCAGGGGAATGGGCTTAGAACTGTTTTTT,CASRGMGLELFF
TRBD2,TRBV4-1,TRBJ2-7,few,TGCGCCAGTAGCGGGAGCAAGGACGAGCAGTACTTC,CASSGSKDEQYF
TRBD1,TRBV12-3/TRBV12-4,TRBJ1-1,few,TGTGCCAGCAGGCAGGGGGGGAACACTGAAGCTTTCTTT,CASRQGGNTEAFF
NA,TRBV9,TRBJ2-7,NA,TGTGCCAGCACCCATTCGGCTCGTTGGGATCCCAATGAGCAGTACTTC,CASTHSARWDPNEQYF
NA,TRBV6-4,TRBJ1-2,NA,TGTGCCAGCAGTGAGGGCAGTGAGCAATATGGCTACACCTTC,CASSEGSEQYGYTF
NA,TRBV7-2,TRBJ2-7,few,TGTGCCAGCAGCTTAGCTATATGGTACGAGCAGTACTTC,CASSLAIWYEQYF
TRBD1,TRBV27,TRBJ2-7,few,TGTGCCAGCAGTGTACAGGGGGGTTACGAGCAGTACTTC,CASSVQGGYEQYF
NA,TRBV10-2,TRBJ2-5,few,TGCGCCAGCAGTGAACGGGCGTTTGGGCAGTACTTC,CASSERAFGQYF
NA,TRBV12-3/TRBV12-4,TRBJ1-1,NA,TGTGCCAGCACCCTTAGGGGCATGAACACTGAAGCTTTCTTT,CASTLRGMNTEAFF
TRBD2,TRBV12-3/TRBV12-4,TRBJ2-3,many,TGTGCCAGCAGTCCGGGACTAGCCCCAGATACGCAGTATTTT,CASSPGLAPDTQYF